Presented here are 14 T cell receptor beta chains from one specimen sequenced in a study of T cells in Graves' hyperthyroidism and ophthalmopathy. TCR beta CDR3 regions were amplified from RNA. Carried out on the TCR CDR3, a first-round RT-PCR used the HTBI primer set. One entry per CDR3 protein results from TCRdb running MiXCR on the multiplex PCR reads. This table has roughly 180,000 distinct CDR3 sequences, roughly 10% appearing once. The sequenced sample was blood. The receptor source for this set is a woman aged 18 to 35 with Graves' hyperthyroidism that later progressed to Graves' ophthalmopathy.

This clonotype was seen ten or more times. The V and J genes are TRBV28 and TRBJ1-6; D call uncertain. V was pared by 5 bases and J by 6 bases, with 5 bases between. The CDR3 consists of 12 residues. Germline V lookup: CDR1 MDHEN, CDR2 SYDVKM. The CDR3 sequence is CASSPLNSPLHF. The CDR3 nucleotides read TGTGCCAGCAGTCCTCTTAATTCACCCCTCCACTTT.

This clonotype was detected a few times. V and J are TRBV5-6 and TRBJ2-7; TRBD2 aligns across 12 bases. The length of the CDR3 is 15 residues. V dropped 1 base and J dropped 3; count of bases not matched to a gene: 2. Germline CDR1 is SGHDT and CDR2 is YYEEEE. This CDR3 reads CASSLSSGRGYEQYF. CDR3 bases: TGTGCCAGCAGCTTGTCTAGCGGGAGGGGCTACGAGCAGTACTTC.

The V gene is TRBV19, the J gene TRBJ1-5, with D possibly matching TRBD1 (6 bases). Looked up from germline, CDR1 is LNHDA and CDR2 is SQIVND (reference sequence). Trimming took off 7 bases at V and 0 bases at J, with 16 bases between the two ends. The CDR3 totals 16 residues. CDR3 sequence: CASTTPGAYSNQPQHF. As DNA, the CDR3 is TGTGCCAGTACCACCCCGGGGGCCTATAGCAATCAGCCCCAGCATTTT.

In its sample, this clonotype was seen many times. V usage is TRBV7-3 and J usage is TRBJ2-1, with 12 bases identical to TRBD2. Germline V gives CDR1 SGHTA, CDR2 FQGTGA. The ends lost 7 bases at V and 0 bases at J; junction bases unmatched: 7. This CDR3 has 17 residues. DNA for the CDR3: TGTGCCAGCAATCCTAGCGGGGGGGATTACTCCTACAATGAGCAGTTCTTC. Amino acid sequence: CASNPSGGDYSYNEQFF.

This clonotype was counted ten times or more. The chain recombines TRBV11-3 with TRBJ2-2, with 9 bases that match TRBD1. The CDR3 loop spans 16 amino acids. V lost 5 bases to trimming and J lost 1 base; unmatched junction nucleotides: 5. The germline CDR1 and CDR2 sequences are SGHNT and YENEEA. The CDR3 loop reads CASSPRTGVNTGELFF. CDR3 bases: TGTGCCAGCAGCCCCCGGACAGGGGTGAACACCGGGGAGCTGTTTTTT.

This clonotype has at least ten counts. The V gene is TRBV5-1, the J gene TRBJ2-7; possibly TRBD1 for D (6 bases). Germline values: CDR1 SGHRS, CDR2 YFSETQ. CDR3 length equals 13 residues. With 2 bases removed from V and 5 bases from J, the gap between germline ends came to 11 bases. The CDR3 DNA sequence: TGCGCCAGCAGCTTAGGGACATCCAACGAGCAGTACTTC. Protein sequence: CASSLGTSNEQYF. Filled out from reference TRBV5-1 and TRBJ2-7, the complete variable domain reads KAGVTQTPRYLIKTRGQQVTLSCSPISGHRSVSWYQQTPGQGLQFLFEYFSETQRNKGNFPGRFSGRQFSNSRSEMNVSTLELGDSALYLCASSLGTSNEQYFGPGTRLTVT.

This clonotype was detected many times. DNA for the CDR3: TGCAGTGCTAGAGATAATTCGGGACCCCATTACGAGCAGTACTTC. Translated: CSARDNSGPHYEQYF. The chain uses TRBV20-1 and TRBJ2-7; D assignment may be TRBD1 or TRBD2 (5 bases each). The CDR3 is made up of 15 amino acids. Per germline, CDR1 DFQATT and CDR2 SNEGSKA (reference sequence). V was cut by 0 bases and J by 4 bases, with 16 bases left in between.

This clonotype appeared many times. This sequence joins TRBV2 and TRBJ2-5; 12 bases are a match to TRBD2. Germline V gene lookup returns CDR1 SNHLY and CDR2 FYNNEI. The CDR3 covers 15 residues. V was pared by 2 bases and J by 9 bases, with 7 bases of the junction left unmatched. The CDR3 DNA sequence: TGTGCCAGCAGTGAAATCCTAGCGGGGGGGCATTCCCAGTACTTC. Its translation is CASSEILAGGHSQYF.

At least ten counts were recorded for this clonotype. The V and J genes are TRBV27 and TRBJ1-6, with D possibly TRBD1 on 5 matching bases. The V and J ends lost 4 bases and 10 bases respectively, with 17 bases between them. Germline V lookup: CDR1 MNHEY, CDR2 SMNVEV (reference sequence). CDR3 length: 15 amino acids. CDR3 in DNA: TGTGCCAGCAGTTCCCGCCCCGGGACGGGATCACCCCTCCACTTT. This encodes CASSSRPGTGSPLHF.

This clonotype appeared many times. The V gene is TRBV2, the J gene TRBJ2-5, with D unresolved. V was clipped by 2 bases and J by 3 bases, with 13 bases between them. CDR1 and CDR2 from the germline V gene are SNHLY and FYNNEI. The CDR3 is made up of 15 amino acids. CDR3 residues: CASSEWAPHEETQYF. The CDR3 coding sequence is TGTGCCAGCAGTGAATGGGCCCCTCATGAAGAGACCCAGTACTTC. The complete variable domain, with remaining parts taken from reference TRBV2 and TRBJ2-5, reads EPEVTQTPSHQVTQMGQEVILRCVPISNHLYFYWYRQILGQKVEFLVSFYNNEISEKSEIFDDQFSVERPDGSNFTLKIRSTKLEDSAMYFCASSEWAPHEETQYFGPGTRLLVL.

The sample holds many counts of this clonotype. At one end the junction does not follow the germline gene, possibly because of a read error. The chain recombines TRBV12-3 or TRBV12-4 with TRBJ2-1; TRBD2 aligns across 10 bases. The CDR3 sequence is 15 residues long. The CDR3 bases are TGTGCCAGCAGTCTAGCGGGAGTGTCCTACAATGAGCAGTTCTTC. Its protein product is CASSLAGVSYNEQFF.

This clonotype was seen many times. J is TRBJ1-6 and V is TRBV28, with D possibly matching TRBD1 (5 bases). V lost 5 bases and J lost 6, with 20 bases in between. This CDR3 contains 17 residues. Per germline, CDR1 MDHEN and CDR2 SYDVKM. The CDR3 bases are TGTGCCAGCAGTCTATCAGGGTCCGGGCGGGCTAATTCACCCCTCCACTTT. Residues: CASSLSGSGRANSPLHF.

There are many counts of this clonotype. This chain connects TRBV6-1 to TRBJ2-7, with 8 bases aligning to TRBD1. The CDR3 loop spans 14 amino acids. Germline V gives CDR1 MNHNS, CDR2 SASEGT. Losses at the gene ends were 6 bases for V and 5 bases for J; bases not matched to a gene: 9. The CDR3 DNA follows: TGTGCCAGCAGCCTGACAGGGGAGCGAAACGAGCAGTACTTC. Protein: CASSLTGERNEQYF.

This clonotype was observed many times. The chain has TRBV3-1 and TRBJ1-6; no clear D. This CDR3 has 14 residues. V lost 4 bases, J lost 8 bases, and 12 bases lay in between. CDR1 and CDR2 (germline): LGHDT, YNNKEL (reference sequence). DNA for the CDR3: TGTGCCAGCAGCCGAAGTGGGCATGATTCACCCCTCCACTTT. Amino acid sequence: CASSRSGHDSPLHF.